This T cell receptor beta chain is from a study of blood T cell repertoires in COVID-19. Study background: Samples representing acute and convalescent COVID-19 were sourced from the United States, Italy and Spain. In each case, the material was cDNA or gDNA derived from T cells, B-cell-depleted T cells, or PBMCs.

Here immunoSEQ multiplex PCR was the method, and the copy in TCRdb shows in-frame clones only, minus some. This table holds 250,000 to 350,000 clones, around 87% found once. Cohorts were assigned according to the clinical history that participants reported. Recovered participants had two consecutive negative NP/OP PCR tests, healthcare professional clearance, or symptom resolution. V lost 4 bases to trimming and J lost 6 bases; unmatched junction nucleotides: 6. Germline CDR1 reads SEHNR; CDR2 reads FQNEAQ (reference sequence). This CDR3 is built from 14 residues. The sample taken for sequencing was PBMCs or T cells enriched from blood (not recorded which). The chain recombines TRBV7-9 with TRBJ1-2, with 9 bases fitting TRBD1. The TCR sequence derives from a woman in her 30s who had recovered from COVID-19. CDR3 in DNA: TGTGCCAGCAGCTCTACAGGGGGCCCGAATGGCTACACCTTC. It specifies CASSSTGGPNGYTF.